This is a list of T cell receptor beta chains from one sample in a study of identical twins. Each CDR3 protein gets one entry after TCRdb re-called the 5' RACE reads with MiXCR. The sample consists of around 290,000 distinct CDR3 sequences, roughly 10% of them appearing once. These same data were also listed under a study on yellow fever vaccine responses in identical twins.

The sample consisted of CD8+ T cells sorted from blood. The receptors stem from a woman younger than 30 in good health. Both conserved end residues are part of each CDR3. The order of the fields is D gene, J gene, clone size, V gene, CDR3 protein, CDR3 DNA. D genes are given only for firm matches. A clone size is listed for some rows: how often the clone was seen (once, few, many), or a class if it is expanded.

>.|TRBJ2-7|.|TRBV14
CASSQVWAGAGPYEQYF
TGTGCCAGCAGCCAAGTTTGGGCGGGCGCGGGACCTTACGAGCAGTACTTC
>.|TRBJ1-1|few|TRBV19
CASTTGTGNTEAFF
TGTGCCAGTACCACCGGGACGGGGAACACTGAAGCTTTCTTT
>.|TRBJ1-2|few|TRBV6-1
CASGGALSGYTF
TGTGCCAGCGGAGGGGCTCTCTCTGGCTACACCTTC
>TRBD1|TRBJ1-5|many|TRBV7-9
CASSSTPGQGNQPQHF
TGTGCCAGCAGCTCAACCCCCGGACAGGGCAATCAGCCCCAGCATTTT
>TRBD2|TRBJ2-7|many|TRBV5-5
CASSLISGDYEQYF
TGTGCCAGCAGCTTGATTAGCGGGGACTACGAGCAGTACTTC
>.|TRBJ1-1|few|TRBV5-6
CASSKGWGGNTEAFF
TGTGCCAGCAGTAAAGGGTGGGGAGGGAACACTGAAGCTTTCTTT
>TRBD2|TRBJ2-1|few|TRBV11-2
CASSSQTLTSGTAYNEQFF
TGTGCCAGCAGCTCGCAAACGTTGACTAGCGGGACAGCCTACAATGAGCAGTTCTTC
>TRBD2|TRBJ2-7|many|TRBV6-5
CASSYGLAAYEQYF
TGTGCCAGCAGTTACGGACTAGCGGCCTACGAGCAGTACTTC
>.|TRBJ2-7|many|TRBV20-1
CSASDLARTYEQYF
TGCAGTGCTAGCGACCTAGCGCGGACCTACGAGCAGTACTTC
>TRBD1|TRBJ1-2|.|TRBV7-9
CASTVPGQGRNGYTF
TGTGCCAGCACCGTCCCGGGACAGGGACGCAATGGCTACACCTTC